The entry below describes one TCR beta chain. What it recognizes is unknown. The data derive from a study of chemoradiotherapy in HPV16-positive cancers. Findings of the study overall: Non-HPV-specific T cells did not expand in tumors during treatment, whereas candidate HPV-specific clones and E7-related motifs did.

V trimming: 0 bases; J trimming: 7 bases; junction bases outside the gene matches: 5. The germline CDR1 and CDR2 sequences are LGHNA and YNFKEQ. The CDR3 is 15 amino acids. Sequencing used immunoSEQ multiplex PCR; TCRdb keeps in-frame clones, though not all of them. The sample has 5,000 to 5,500 clones, under 85% seen once. The TCR was taken from a human donor with HPV-associated anogenital cancer. The sample was collected from a patient who underwent chemoradiotherapy. The chain carries TRBV4-2 and TRBJ2-4; the match to TRBD1 covers 8 bases. DNA for the CDR3: TGTGCCAGCAGCCAAGATTCGGACAGGGAGAACATTCAGTACTTC. It codes for CASSQDSDRENIQYF.